A single T cell receptor beta chain is shown here with its context. What it recognizes is unknown. The germline V gene has CDR1 SQVTM and CDR2 ANQGSEA. The ends were cut back, 4 bases at V and 4 bases at J, with 12 bases in the middle. The CDR3 totals 13 residues. The library was made from cDNA and included unique molecular identifiers. TCRdb processed the PCR reads anew with MiXCR; each CDR3 protein has one entry. The sample holds some 700,000 distinct CDR3 sequences, 55% to 70% seen once. This specimen comes from a study of post-analysis software for immune sequencing data. Findings of the study overall: The study found TRBV5-6, TRBV5-1 and TRBV20-1 among 5 or 6 TRBV segments more frequent in patients than controls. Strong co-clustering by F measure was evident for samples that had been prepared in the same batch.

V and J are TRBV29-1 and TRBJ2-3; the D gene is possibly TRBD1 (5 bases). Source material: blood. The TCR sequence derives from a girl aged 2 to 10 with multiple sclerosis. The CDR3 spells CSVVRQGADTQYF. DNA of the CDR3: TGCAGCGTTGTACGGCAGGGTGCAGATACGCAGTATTTT.